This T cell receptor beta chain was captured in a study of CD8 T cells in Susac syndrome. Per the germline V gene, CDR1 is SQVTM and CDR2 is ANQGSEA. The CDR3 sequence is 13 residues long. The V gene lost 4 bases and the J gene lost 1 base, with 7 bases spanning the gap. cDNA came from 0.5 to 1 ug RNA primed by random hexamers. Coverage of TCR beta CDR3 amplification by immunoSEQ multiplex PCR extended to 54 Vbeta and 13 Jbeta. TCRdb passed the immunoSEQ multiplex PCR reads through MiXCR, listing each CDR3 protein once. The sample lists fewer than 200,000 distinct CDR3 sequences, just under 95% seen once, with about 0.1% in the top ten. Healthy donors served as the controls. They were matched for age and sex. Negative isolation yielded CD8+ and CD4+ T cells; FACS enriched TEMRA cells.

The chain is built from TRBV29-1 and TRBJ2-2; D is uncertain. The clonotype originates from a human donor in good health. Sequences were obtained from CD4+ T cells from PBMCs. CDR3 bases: TGCAGCGTTGGTAACATGAACACCGGGGAGCTGTTTTTT. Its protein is CSVGNMNTGELFF.